This T cell receptor beta chain was identified in a study of blood T cell repertoires in COVID-19. This clone was counted only a few times. Here immunoSEQ multiplex PCR was the method, and the copy in TCRdb shows in-frame clones only, minus some. Altogether roughly 74,000 clones are present, 84% being singletons, with the ten largest covering over 35%. The sample consisted of peripheral blood. This TCR was recovered from a man in his sixties or seventies with acute or convalescent COVID-19.

CDR3 protein: CASSPRPTGGVGYTF. CDR3 in DNA: TGCGCCAGCAGCCCCCGCCCAACAGGGGGGGTTGGCTACACCTTC. This chain links TRBV4-3 with TRBJ1-2, with TRBD1 matching 8 bases. The germline CDR1 and CDR2 sequences are LGHNA and YSLEER. V dropped 4 bases and J dropped 7; count of bases not matched to a gene: 11. The CDR3 is 15 residues long.